The T cell receptor beta chain under discussion was sequenced for a study of spatial heterogeneity in lung cancer. As for the study in general: Alpha-chain sequences were consistently detected in smaller numbers than beta-chain sequences. Study conclusions and caveats: The study found that expanded intratumoral alpha and beta TCR counts tracked tumor mutation counts. The recorded estimate of tumor T cell coverage is around 7% for alpha chains and 11% to 15% for beta chains.

In the library, each TCR cDNA molecule bore its own unique molecular identifier. TCRdb analysed the 5' RACE reads with MiXCR anew, one entry per CDR3 protein. The data contain roughly 17,000 distinct CDR3 sequences, approximately 6.2% of them singletons. Described time point: sample taken at primary tumor resection. Extraction of whole RNA from tumor, nontumor lung or frozen PBMC preceded unsorted sequencing. This clonotype showed up many times. Antigen specificity is unknown. V trimming: 6 bases; J trimming: 1 base; junction bases outside the gene matches: 5. The CDR3 spans 14 residues. CDR1 and CDR2 (germline): SNHLY, FYNNEI.

The receptor's source is a male donor with early-stage non-small cell lung cancer. V and J are TRBV2 and TRBJ2-5; 7 bases align to TRBD1. The sequenced sample was lung tumor tissue, obtained at surgery. For the CDR3, the DNA is TGTGCCAGCAGCCCGAGGACAGGCCAAGAGACCCAGTACTTC. Translated: CASSPRTGQETQYF.